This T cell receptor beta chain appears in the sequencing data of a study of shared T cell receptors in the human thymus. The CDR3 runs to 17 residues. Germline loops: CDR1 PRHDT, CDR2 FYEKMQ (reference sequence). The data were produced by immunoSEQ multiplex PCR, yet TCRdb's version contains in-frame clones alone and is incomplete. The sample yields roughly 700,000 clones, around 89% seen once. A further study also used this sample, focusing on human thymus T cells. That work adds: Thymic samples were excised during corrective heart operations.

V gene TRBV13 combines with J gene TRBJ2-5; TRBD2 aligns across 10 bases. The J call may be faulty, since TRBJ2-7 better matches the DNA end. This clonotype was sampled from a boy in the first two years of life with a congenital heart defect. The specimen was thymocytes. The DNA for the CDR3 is TGTGCCAGCAGCCCCGGACTAGCGGCATCAGTCTCCTACGAGCAGTACTTC. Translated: CASSPGLAASVSYEQYF.